This T cell receptor beta chain was sequenced for a study of read filtering for tumor transcriptome and immune sequencing. Study-wide background: The cohort had roughly 16 men and under 15 women aged roughly 45 to 90, mean roughly 66 years. DNase treatment preceded whole-transcriptome library preparation.

This clonotype was detected many times. Germline-derived CDR1 and CDR2 are MGHRA and YSYEKL. The trim removed 4 bases at V and 9 bases at J, leaving 9 bases unmatched. This CDR3 contains 15 residues. The library was built from around 0.4 ug RNA with molecular barcoded adaptors for alpha/delta and beta/gamma chains. TCRdb re-analysed the reads in MiXCR, keeping a single row per CDR3 protein. The table shows around 44,000 distinct CDR3 sequences, with roughly 13% occurring only once. At the time of active disease, bone marrow was collected from every patient. This clonotype was sampled from a donor at least 40 years old with multiple myeloma. Sequencing input: a population of CD138-negative cells sorted from bone marrow. The J gene is TRBJ2-1, the V gene TRBV4-1, with 10 bases fitting TRBD2. The CDR3 bases are TGCGCCAGCAGCCCACTAGCGGGAAGAGATGGTGAGCAGTTCTTC. Protein sequence: CASSPLAGRDGEQFF.